This TCR beta chain was observed in a study of blood T cell repertoires in COVID-19. Across the study: COVID-19 samples from acute and convalescent phases originated in the United States, Italy and Spain. From T cells, B-cell-depleted T cells, or PBMCs came the material, which was cDNA or gDNA.

In the original processing: Amplification of reference gene primers was used by the study to estimate nucleated cell counts. The protocol was immunoSEQ multiplex PCR, while the TCRdb copy is restricted to in-frame clones and leaves out a portion. The DNA gave D and trimming, while V, J and clone size come from that table. The table records 200,000 to 300,000 clones, approximately 86% of them present only once. The CDR3 runs 15 residues. Germline CDR1 reads MGHRA; CDR2 reads YSYEKL. V was shortened by 3 bases and J by 2 bases, with 14 bases between the two germline ends. This chain connects TRBV4-1 to TRBJ2-7; D is uncertain. This clonotype was obtained from a man aged 30 to 39 with active or convalescent COVID-19. Sequenced: peripheral blood. The CDR3 spells CASSQASLRTYEQYF. Written as DNA, the CDR3 is TGCGCCAGCAGCCAGGCCAGTCTCCGTACCTACGAGCAGTACTTC.